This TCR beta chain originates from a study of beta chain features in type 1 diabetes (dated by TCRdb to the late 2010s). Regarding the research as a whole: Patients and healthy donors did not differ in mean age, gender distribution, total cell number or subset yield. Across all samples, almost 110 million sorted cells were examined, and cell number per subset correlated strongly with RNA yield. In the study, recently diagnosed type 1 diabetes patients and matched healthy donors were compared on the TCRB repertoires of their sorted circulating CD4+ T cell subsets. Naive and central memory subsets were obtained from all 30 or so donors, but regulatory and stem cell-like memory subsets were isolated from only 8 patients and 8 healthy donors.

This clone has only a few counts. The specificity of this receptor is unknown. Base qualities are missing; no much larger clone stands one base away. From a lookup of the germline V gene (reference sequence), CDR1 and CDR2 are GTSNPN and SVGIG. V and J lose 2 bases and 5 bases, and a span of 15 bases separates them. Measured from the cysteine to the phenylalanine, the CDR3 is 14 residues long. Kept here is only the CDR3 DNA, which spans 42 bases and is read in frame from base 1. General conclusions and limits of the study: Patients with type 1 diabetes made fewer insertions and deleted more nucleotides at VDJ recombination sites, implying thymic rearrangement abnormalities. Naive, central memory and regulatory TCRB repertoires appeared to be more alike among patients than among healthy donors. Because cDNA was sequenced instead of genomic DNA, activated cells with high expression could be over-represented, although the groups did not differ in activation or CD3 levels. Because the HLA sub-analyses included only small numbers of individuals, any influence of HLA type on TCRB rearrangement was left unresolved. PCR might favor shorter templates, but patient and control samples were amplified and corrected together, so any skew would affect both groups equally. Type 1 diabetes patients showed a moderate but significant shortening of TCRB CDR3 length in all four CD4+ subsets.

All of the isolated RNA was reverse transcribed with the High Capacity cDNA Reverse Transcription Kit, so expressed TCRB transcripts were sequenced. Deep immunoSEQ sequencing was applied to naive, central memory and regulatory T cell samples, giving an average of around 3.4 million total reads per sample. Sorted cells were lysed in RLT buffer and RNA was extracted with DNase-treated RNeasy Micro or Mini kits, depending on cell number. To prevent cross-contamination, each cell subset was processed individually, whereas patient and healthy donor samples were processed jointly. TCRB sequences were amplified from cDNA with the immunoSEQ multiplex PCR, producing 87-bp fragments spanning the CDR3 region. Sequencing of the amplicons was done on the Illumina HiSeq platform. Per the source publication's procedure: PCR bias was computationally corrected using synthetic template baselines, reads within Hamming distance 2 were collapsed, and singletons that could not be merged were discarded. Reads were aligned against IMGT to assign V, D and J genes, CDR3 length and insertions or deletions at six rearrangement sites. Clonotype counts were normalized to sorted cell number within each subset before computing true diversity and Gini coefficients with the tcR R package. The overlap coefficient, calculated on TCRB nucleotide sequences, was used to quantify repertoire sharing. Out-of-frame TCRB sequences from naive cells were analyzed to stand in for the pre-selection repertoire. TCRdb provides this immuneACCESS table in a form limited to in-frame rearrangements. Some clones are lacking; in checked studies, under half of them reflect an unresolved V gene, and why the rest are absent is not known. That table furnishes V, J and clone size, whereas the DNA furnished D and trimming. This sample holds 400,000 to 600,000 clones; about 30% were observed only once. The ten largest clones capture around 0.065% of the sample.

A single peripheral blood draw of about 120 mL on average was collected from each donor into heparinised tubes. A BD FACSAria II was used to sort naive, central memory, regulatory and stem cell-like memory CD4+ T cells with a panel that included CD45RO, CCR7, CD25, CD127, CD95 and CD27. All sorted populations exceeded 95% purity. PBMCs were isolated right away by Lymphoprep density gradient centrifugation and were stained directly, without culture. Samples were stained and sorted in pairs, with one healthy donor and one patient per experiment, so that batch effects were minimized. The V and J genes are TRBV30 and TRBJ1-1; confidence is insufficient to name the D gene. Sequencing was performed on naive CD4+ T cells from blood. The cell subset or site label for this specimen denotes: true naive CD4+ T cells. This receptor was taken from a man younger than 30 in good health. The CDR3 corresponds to CAWSRRGSGTEAFF. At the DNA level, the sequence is TGTGCCTGGAGTAGGCGAGGGTCTGGAACTGAAGCTTTCTTT. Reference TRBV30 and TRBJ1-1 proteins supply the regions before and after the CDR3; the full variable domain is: SQTIHQWPATLVQPVGSPLSLECTVEGTSNPNLYWYRQAAGRGLQLLFYSVGIGQISSEVPQNLSASRPQDRQFILSSKKLLLSDSGFYLCAWSRRGSGTEAFFGQGTRLTVV.